This record looks at one T cell receptor (beta chain) sequence and its context. Its antigen is undetermined. The data stem from a study of PD-1 blockade in classical Hodgkin lymphoma. Sequencing was performed with immunoSEQ multiplex PCR; in TCRdb, only in-frame clones are kept and a portion is missing. Found here are under 35,000 clones, less than 75% of them singletons; the top ten hold approximately 4%. Overall study findings and caveats: Lower baseline TCR diversity marked trial partial responders and progressors. What drove the repertoire differences, possibly disease activity or prior therapy, has not been defined. By C4D1, CD4+ diversity increased significantly, especially in complete responders.

This CDR3 has 11 residues. Germline loops: CDR1 MNHEY, CDR2 SMNVEV (reference sequence). V was shortened by 7 bases and J by 4 bases, with 8 bases between the two germline ends. Time point meaning: cycle 4 day 1 (C4D1), after more than five weeks of nivolumab. The patients all showed relapse after autologous stem cell transplantation, while their brentuximab vedotin exposure varied. Classification of best responses gave complete response, partial response or progressive disease. This specimen consisted of peripheral blood mononuclear cells (PBMCs), obtained before the fourth cycle of nivolumab. The receptor was isolated from a human donor with classical Hodgkin lymphoma. This chain links TRBV27 with TRBJ2-7; maybe TRBD1 (5 bases). The CDR3 DNA sequence: TGTGCCAGCACGGACAATTACGAGCAGTACTTC. The encoded protein is CASTDNYEQYF.